The 21 T cell receptor beta chains reported below all come from one sample, sequenced in a study of blood T cell repertoires in COVID-19. The assay was immunoSEQ multiplex PCR, and TCRdb's table has in-frame clones only and misses some. Of 300,000 to 350,000 clones listed, 80% to 90% are singletons. The source material was peripheral blood. These receptors all come from a man younger than 45 with COVID-19, enrolled during active disease.

The V and J genes are TRBV11-2 and TRBJ2-3; TRBD1 is a possible D gene (6 bases). This CDR3 is built from 14 residues. Germline lookup yields CDR1 SGHAT and CDR2 FQNNGV. Between the trimmed V and J ends, which lost 3 bases and 5 bases, there was a span of 12 bases. The CDR3: CASSLSSRGDTQYF. The CDR3 DNA reads as TGTGCCAGCAGCTTGTCTTCCAGGGGAGATACGCAGTATTTT.

This sequence joins TRBV28 and TRBJ2-7, with TRBD2 as a possible D gene (6 bases). V lost 1 base and J 3 bases, leaving 7 bases between the germline ends. Germline CDR1 reads MDHEN; CDR2 reads SYDVKM. The CDR3 spans 13 residues. The DNA for the CDR3 is TGTGCCAGCAGTTTATTAGCGGACTACGAGCAGTACTTC. This gives the protein CASSLLADYEQYF.

This clone was seen a single time. The chain couples TRBV10-3 to TRBJ2-7, with 10 bases identical to TRBD1. This CDR3 spans 13 amino acids. V was clipped by 9 bases and J by 5 bases; unmatched bases: 7. Looked up from germline, CDR1 is ENHRY and CDR2 is SYGVKD. This chain's CDR3 is CAIGGQGSDEQYF. DNA of the CDR3: TGTGCCATTGGGGGACAGGGGTCAGACGAGCAGTACTTC.

The gene calls are TRBV9 and TRBJ1-1; 8 positions agree with TRBD1. Germline CDR1 and CDR2: SGDLS and YYNGEE. This CDR3 is 16 amino acids long. V shed 4 bases and J 0 bases; nucleotides not matched to a gene: 8. The CDR3 region has the DNA TGTGCCAGCAGCTTCAACCGGGACAGGCTGAACACTGAAGCTTTCTTT. Encoded protein: CASSFNRDRLNTEAFF.

The chain links TRBV15 to TRBJ2-5; D is uncertain. Germline V gives CDR1 LNHNV, CDR2 YYDKDF (reference sequence). The CDR3 has 12 residues. V lost 0 bases to trimming and J lost 5 bases, with 4 bases between them. The CDR3: CATSRDMETQYF. The CDR3 DNA sequence: TGTGCCACCAGCAGAGATATGGAGACCCAGTACTTC. Full variable domain (rest looked up from reference TRBV15 and TRBJ2-5): DAMVIQNPRYQVTQFGKPVTLSCSQTLNHNVMYWYQQKSSQAPKLLFHYYDKDFNNEADTPDNFQSRRPNTSFCFLDIRSPGLGDTAMYLCATSRDMETQYFGPGTRLLVL.

The chain links TRBV9 to TRBJ1-1; 11 nucleotides agree with TRBD1. Germline V gives CDR1 SGDLS, CDR2 YYNGEE. The length of the CDR3 is 17 residues. J was trimmed by 2 bases and V by 0 bases; bases with no gene match: 6. CDR3 loop: CASSVAPWTGGNTEAFF. In DNA form, the CDR3 reads TGTGCCAGCAGCGTAGCTCCCTGGACAGGGGGCAACACTGAAGCTTTCTTT.

The chain has TRBV3-1 (or the pseudogene TRBV3-2) and TRBJ1-1, with D perhaps TRBD1 (6 bases). Looked up from germline, CDR1 is LGHDT and CDR2 is YNNKEL (reference sequence). The CDR3 extends over 14 amino acids. V lost 4 bases, J lost 6 bases, and 15 bases lay in between. The CDR3 loop reads CASSPDQGFPEAFF. CDR3 nucleotide sequence: TGTGCCAGCAGCCCGGACCAGGGGTTCCCTGAAGCTTTCTTT.

The rearrangement joins TRBV9 to TRBJ2-5, with D maybe TRBD2 (6 bases). V was pared by 10 bases and J by 5 bases, with 24 bases between. The CDR3 sequence is 15 residues long. Germline V gene lookup returns CDR1 SGDLS and CDR2 YYNGEE. The CDR3: CAPSLRGLNIETQYF. DNA of the CDR3: TGTGCCCCGTCTCTAAGGGGACTCAACATCGAGACCCAGTACTTC.

This chain connects TRBV7-7 to TRBJ2-5; 9 bases are shared with TRBD1. The length of the CDR3 is 15 residues. After removal of 2 bases from V and 4 bases from J, the junction contained 5 bases not matched to a gene. Germline V gene sequence: CDR1 SSHAT, CDR2 FNYEAQ (reference sequence). CDR3 in amino acids: CASSLSRTGVETQYF. The CDR3 DNA reads TGTGCCAGCAGCTTATCCCGGACAGGGGTAGAGACCCAGTACTTC.

The gene calls are TRBV6-6 and TRBJ2-1, with no clear D. Germline V CDR1 and CDR2: MNHNY, SVGAGI (reference sequence). V was shortened by 0 bases and J by 4 bases, with 7 bases between the two germline ends. CDR3 length equals 14 residues. The CDR3 sequence is CASSYSLQYNEQFF. DNA of the CDR3: TGTGCCAGCAGTTACTCGTTACAGTACAATGAGCAGTTCTTC.

The chain couples TRBV11-2 to TRBJ2-1, with 8 bases aligning to TRBD2. This CDR3 comprises 14 residues. Germline loops: CDR1 SGHAT, CDR2 FQNNGV. V shed 2 bases, J shed 6 bases, and the junction held 3 bases outside the gene matches. The CDR3 loop reads CASSLIGTSNEQFF. In DNA form, the CDR3 reads TGTGCCAGCAGCTTAATCGGGACTAGCAATGAGCAGTTCTTC.

This clone has more than one count but fewer than ten. This sequence joins TRBV7-8 and TRBJ2-7, with D uncertain. The V gene's germline CDR1 is SGHVS and CDR2 FQNEAQ. V lost 1 base, J lost 4 bases, and 8 bases lay in between. The CDR3 has 13 residues. The CDR3 nucleotides read TGTGCCAGCAGCTTAGTGGGCCTTTACGAGCAGTACTTC. It specifies CASSLVGLYEQYF.

The rearrangement uses TRBV7-3 and TRBJ2-3; 8 nucleotides align to TRBD2. CDR3 length: 18 residues. V shed 0 bases, J shed 6 bases, and the junction held 14 bases outside the gene matches. Germline assignment: CDR1 SGHTA and CDR2 FQGTGA. The CDR3 is CASSLTLSGSAQADTQYF. In DNA, the CDR3 is TGTGCCAGCAGCTTAACGCTGAGCGGGAGCGCCCAGGCGGATACGCAGTATTTT.

The chain carries TRBV5-5 and TRBJ1-1; tentative D call: TRBD1 (6 bases). CDR1 is SGHKS and CDR2 is YYEKEE in the germline V gene (reference sequence). Trimming removed 0 bases at V and 2 bases at J, with 17 bases between. The CDR3 extends over 17 amino acids. CDR3 in DNA: TGTGCCAGCAGCTTGGGTAATACGGGACATACTAACACTGAAGCTTTCTTT. It encodes CASSLGNTGHTNTEAFF.

The chain recombines TRBV19 with TRBJ1-3; D call uncertain. Deletions cut 9 bases from V and 5 bases from J, with 14 bases between. The germline CDR1 and CDR2 sequences are LNHDA and SQIVND (reference sequence). The CDR3 is 13 amino acids. The DNA for the CDR3 is TGTGCCAGCTCTCTAGCTTTCAGAAACACCATATATTTT. This gives the protein CASSLAFRNTIYF.

V gene TRBV2 combines with J gene TRBJ2-3; TRBD2 matches 9 bases. The CDR3 totals 14 residues. V trimming: 4 bases; J trimming: 1 base; junction bases outside the gene matches: 0. Germline CDR1 SNHLY, CDR2 FYNNEI. The chain's CDR3 is CASSGTSGTDTQYF. The CDR3 DNA is TGTGCCAGCAGTGGGACTAGCGGCACAGATACGCAGTATTTT. The variable domain in full, with the rest retrieved from reference TRBV2 and TRBJ2-3, is EPEVTQTPSHQVTQMGQEVILRCVPISNHLYFYWYRQILGQKVEFLVSFYNNEISEKSEIFDDQFSVERPDGSNFTLKIRSTKLEDSAMYFCASSGTSGTDTQYFGPGTRLTVL.

This clone was observed a few times. Other DNA sequences in this sample translate to the same CDR3. This chain links TRBV28 with TRBJ1-5; D might be TRBD1 (5 bases). Per germline, CDR1 MDHEN and CDR2 SYDVKM. The CDR3 totals 16 residues. V lost 5 bases, J lost 0 bases, and 14 bases lay in between. CDR3 residues: CASSGTGSYSNQPQHF. In DNA, the CDR3 is TGTGCCAGCAGTGGAACAGGAAGCTATAGCAATCAGCCCCAGCATTTT.

The rearrangement uses TRBV28 and TRBJ1-1; 7 bases map to TRBD1. Per the germline V gene, CDR1 is MDHEN and CDR2 is SYDVKM. The CDR3 runs 13 residues. V lost 4 bases, J lost 3 bases, and 2 bases stayed unmatched. The CDR3, as DNA: TGTGCCAGCAGTTCAGGACAGGACACTGAAGCTTTCTTT. Protein sequence: CASSSGQDTEAFF.

V gene TRBV5-8 combines with J gene TRBJ2-7; 7 bases align to TRBD1. The CDR3 totals 15 residues. The germline V gene encodes CDR1 SGHTS and CDR2 YDEGEE. The trim removed 6 bases at V and 4 bases at J, leaving 13 bases unmatched. The CDR3 DNA reads as TGTGCCAGCACAATACTCGACAGGGACGGTTACGAGCAGTACTTC. Translating gives CASTILDRDGYEQYF. The full variable domain, its missing parts supplied by reference TRBV5-8 and TRBJ2-7, is EAGVTQSPTHLIKTRGQQATLRCSPISGHTSVYWYQQALGLGLQFLLWYDEGEERNRGNFPPRFSGRQFPNYSSELNVNALELEDSALYLCASTILDRDGYEQYFGPGTRLTVT.

The chain recombines TRBV5-4 with TRBJ2-1, with a possible D match to TRBD1 (6 bases). Germline CDR1 and CDR2: SGHNT and YYREEE (reference sequence). The CDR3 is made up of 16 amino acids. The V gene lost 2 bases and the J gene lost 4 bases, with 16 bases spanning the gap. Written as DNA, the CDR3 is TGTGCCAGCAGCTTACCGTTGAGACAGGCTTACAATGAGCAGTTCTTC. Translated, it gives CASSLPLRQAYNEQFF.

This chain joins TRBV5-4 and TRBJ2-3, with 7 bases aligning to TRBD1. The germline CDR1 and CDR2 sequences are SGHNT and YYREEE (reference sequence). With 9 bases clipped from V and 3 bases from J, the junction kept 7 bases outside the gene matches. The CDR3 length is 13 residues. CDR3 coding DNA: TGTGCCACCGCGACAGGGACGACAGATACGCAGTATTTT. Its translation: CATATGTTDTQYF.